This T cell receptor beta chain originates from a study of cytomegalovirus exposure and HLA in healthy donors. Concerning this clone: Its cognate antigen is unknown.

60 Vbeta and 13 Jbeta primers were used in PCR. Clones were read by immunoSEQ multiplex PCR, and TCRdb kept only the in-frame ones, dropping some. The sample lists 100,000 to 150,000 clones; around 80% were seen once. Study results and limitations: The listing of roughly 160 TCR beta chains classed them as cytomegalovirus-associated. Equally common other TCR beta chains were less clonally expanded than HLA-associated ones, a later analysis found. Roughly uniform depth of sequencing across donors was assumed in presence/absence analyses. Sequencing likely generated an artifact that appeared as a cluster of highly shared sequence variants.

The CDR3 runs 14 residues. Germline V gene data show CDR1 as MDHEN and CDR2 as SYDVKM. The V end lost 4 bases, the J end lost 7 bases, and 16 bases lay between the germline ends. This receptor was taken from a woman aged 35 to 49 in good health and CMV-seronegative. The chain couples TRBV28 to TRBJ1-2; TRBD1 is a possible D gene (5 bases). What was sequenced was PBMCs. The CDR3 protein is CASSSETAISGYTF. The DNA of the CDR3 is TGTGCCAGCAGTTCAGAGACAGCAATCTCTGGCTACACCTTC.